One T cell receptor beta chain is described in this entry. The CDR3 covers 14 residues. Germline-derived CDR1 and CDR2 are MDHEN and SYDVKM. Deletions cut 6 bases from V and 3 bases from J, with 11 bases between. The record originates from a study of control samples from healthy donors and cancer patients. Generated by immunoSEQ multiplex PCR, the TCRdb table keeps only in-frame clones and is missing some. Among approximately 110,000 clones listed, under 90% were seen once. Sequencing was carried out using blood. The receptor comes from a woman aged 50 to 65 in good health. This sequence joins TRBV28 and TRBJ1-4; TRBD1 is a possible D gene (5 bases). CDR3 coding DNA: TGTGCCAGCAGATCAGGGTTTGCTAATGAAAAACTGTTTTTT. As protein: CASRSGFANEKLFF.